These 2 T cell receptor beta chains were sequenced from one sample in a study of blood T cell repertoires in COVID-19 (dated by TCRdb to between 2020 and 2021). The method was the immunoSEQ multiplex PCR assay. TCRdb re-hosts the immuneACCESS table, in-frame sequences only. Its copies lack some clones; in the studies checked, an unresolved V gene accounts for under half of them, and the cause for the rest is not known. This sample gives around 300,000 clones in total; around 89% of them show up just once. The ten top clones hold roughly 3.3% of the sample. Sequencing was done on a sample of peripheral blood. Source of these receptors: a woman aged 40 to 50 with acute or convalescent COVID-19.

This chain connects TRBV2 to TRBJ1-1, with TRBD1 matching 8 bases. This CDR3 region has 15 residues. Trimming took 6 bases from V and 4 from J; bases not matched to a gene: 10. Germline assignment: CDR1 SNHLY and CDR2 FYNNEI. CDR3 protein: CASSLGQGGSTEAFF. The CDR3 bases are TGTGCCAGCAGCCTCGGACAGGGCGGGAGCACTGAAGCTTTCTTT.

The rearrangement links TRBV27 to TRBJ1-2; unclear D gene. CDR3 length equals 13 residues. The germline CDR1 and CDR2 sequences are MNHEY and SMNVEV (reference sequence). V lost 4 bases and J 3 bases, leaving 9 bases between the germline ends. CDR3 amino acids: CASSSAGYYGYTF. The CDR3 DNA reads as TGTGCCAGCAGTTCGGCAGGATACTATGGCTACACCTTC.